The entry that follows covers one TCR beta chain sequence. Sequence at one end of the junction differs from germline and may be a read error. A second PCR, run for about 7 to 11 cycles, used a sample-barcoded 5' primer plus a J-beta primer mix. A minimum of 2.5 million CDR3-containing paired-end reads was obtained for each sample. TCRdb reprocessed the 5' RACE reads with MiXCR, giving one entry per CDR3 protein. The repertoire consists of under 800,000 distinct CDR3 sequences, with around 40% occurring once and the leading ten covering 20% to 25%. The CDR3 is 13 residues long. Germline V gene sequence: CDR1 MGHDK, CDR2 SYGVNS. This sample is drawn from a study of blood T cells in healthy people across ages.

Sequenced: blood. This TCR derives from a woman in her sixties or seventies in good health. This chain links TRBV25-1 with TRBJ2-4; 7 bases align to TRBD1. Near its end, the DNA agrees better with TRBJ2-7, so the J call may be wrong. For the CDR3, the DNA is TGTACCAGCAGTGAATACAGGGGCCACGAGCAGTACTTC. It encodes CTSSEYRGHEQYF.